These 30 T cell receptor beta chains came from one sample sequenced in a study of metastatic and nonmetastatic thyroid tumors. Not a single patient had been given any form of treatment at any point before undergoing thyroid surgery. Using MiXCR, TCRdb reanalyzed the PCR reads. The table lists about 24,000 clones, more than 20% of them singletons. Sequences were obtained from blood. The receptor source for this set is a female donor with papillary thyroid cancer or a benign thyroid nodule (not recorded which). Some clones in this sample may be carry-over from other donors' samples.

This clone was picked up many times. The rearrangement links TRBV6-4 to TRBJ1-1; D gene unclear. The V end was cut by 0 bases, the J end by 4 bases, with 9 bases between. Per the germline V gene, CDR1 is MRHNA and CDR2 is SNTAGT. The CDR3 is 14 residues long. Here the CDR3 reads CASSDSSLATEAFF. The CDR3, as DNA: TGTGCCAGCAGTGACTCGTCCCTGGCCACTGAAGCTTTCTTT.

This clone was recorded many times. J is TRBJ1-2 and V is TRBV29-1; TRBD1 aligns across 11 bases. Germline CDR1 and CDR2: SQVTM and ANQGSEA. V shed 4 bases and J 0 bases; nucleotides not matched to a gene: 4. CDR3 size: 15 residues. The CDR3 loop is CSVGTGGAANYGYTF. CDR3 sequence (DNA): TGCAGCGTTGGGACAGGGGGCGCGGCTAACTATGGCTACACCTTC. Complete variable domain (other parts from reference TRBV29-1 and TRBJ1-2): SAVISQKPSRDICQRGTSLTIQCQVDSQVTMMFWYRQQPGQSLTLIATANQGSEATYESGFVIDKFPISRPNLTFSTLTVSNMSPEDSSIYLCSVGTGGAANYGYTFGSGTRLTVV.

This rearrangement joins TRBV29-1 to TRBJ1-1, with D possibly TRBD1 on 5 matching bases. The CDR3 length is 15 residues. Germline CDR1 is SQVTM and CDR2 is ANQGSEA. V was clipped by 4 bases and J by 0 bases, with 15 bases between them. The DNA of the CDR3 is TGCAGCGTTGCAGGGTTAGAGGGTATGAACACTGAAGCTTTCTTT. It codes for CSVAGLEGMNTEAFF.

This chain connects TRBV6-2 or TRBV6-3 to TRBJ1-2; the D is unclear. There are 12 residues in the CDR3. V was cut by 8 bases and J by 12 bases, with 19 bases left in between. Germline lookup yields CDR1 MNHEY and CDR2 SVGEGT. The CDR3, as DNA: TGTGCCAGCGGAGGCATCTACTATGTCCACACCTTC. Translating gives CASGGIYYVHTF.

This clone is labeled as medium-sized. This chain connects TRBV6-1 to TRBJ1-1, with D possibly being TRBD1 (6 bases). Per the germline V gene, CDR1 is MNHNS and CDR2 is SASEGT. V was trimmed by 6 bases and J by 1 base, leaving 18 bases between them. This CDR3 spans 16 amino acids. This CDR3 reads CASRATGVRGNTEAFF. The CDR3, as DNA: TGTGCCAGCAGAGCGACAGGAGTAAGGGGGAACACTGAAGCTTTCTTT.

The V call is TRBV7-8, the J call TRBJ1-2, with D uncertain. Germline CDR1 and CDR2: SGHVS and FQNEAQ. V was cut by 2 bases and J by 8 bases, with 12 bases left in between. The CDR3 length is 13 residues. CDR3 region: CASSLSSAAGYTF. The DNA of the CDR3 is TGTGCCAGCAGCTTATCAAGCGCCGCGGGCTACACCTTC.

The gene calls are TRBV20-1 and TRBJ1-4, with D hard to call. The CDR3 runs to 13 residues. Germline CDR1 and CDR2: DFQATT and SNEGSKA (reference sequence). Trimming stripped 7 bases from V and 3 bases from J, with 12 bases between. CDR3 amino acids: CSVSAFSNEKLFF. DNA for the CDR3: TGCAGTGTTTCCGCGTTCTCTAATGAAAAACTGTTTTTT.

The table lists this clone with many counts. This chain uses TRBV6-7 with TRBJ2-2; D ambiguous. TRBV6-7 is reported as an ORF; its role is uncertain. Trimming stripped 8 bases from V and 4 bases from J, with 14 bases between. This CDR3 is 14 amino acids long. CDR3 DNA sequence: TGTGCCAGCCCGCCCAGCCTGGGCACCGGGGAGCTGTTTTTT. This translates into CASPPSLGTGELFF.

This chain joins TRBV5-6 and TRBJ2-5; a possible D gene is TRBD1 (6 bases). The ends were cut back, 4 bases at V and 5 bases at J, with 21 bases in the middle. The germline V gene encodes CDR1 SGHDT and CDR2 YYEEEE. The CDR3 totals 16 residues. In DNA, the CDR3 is TGTGCCAGCAGCCTAGGGCCCCCTGGGGGCCTGGAGACCCAGTACTTC. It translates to CASSLGPPGGLETQYF.

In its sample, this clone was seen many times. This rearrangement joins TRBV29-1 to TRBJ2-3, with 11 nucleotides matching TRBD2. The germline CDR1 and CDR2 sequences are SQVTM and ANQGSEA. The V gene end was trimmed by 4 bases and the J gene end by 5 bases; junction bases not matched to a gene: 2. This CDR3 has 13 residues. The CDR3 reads CSVGLAGGDTQYF. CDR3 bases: TGCAGCGTTGGCCTAGCGGGGGGAGATACGCAGTATTTT.

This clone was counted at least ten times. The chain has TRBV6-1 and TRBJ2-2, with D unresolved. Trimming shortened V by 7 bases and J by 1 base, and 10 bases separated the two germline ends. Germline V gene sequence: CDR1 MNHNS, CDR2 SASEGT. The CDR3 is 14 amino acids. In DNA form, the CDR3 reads TGTGCCAGCAATAATTTGGTGAACACCGGGGAGCTGTTTTTT. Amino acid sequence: CASNNLVNTGELFF.

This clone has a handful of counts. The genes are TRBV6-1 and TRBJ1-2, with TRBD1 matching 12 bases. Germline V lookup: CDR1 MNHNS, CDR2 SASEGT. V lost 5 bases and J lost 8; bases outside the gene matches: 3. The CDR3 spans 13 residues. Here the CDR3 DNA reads TGTGCCAGCAGTTCGGGGACAGGGGGCGGCTACACCTTC. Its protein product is CASSSGTGGGYTF.

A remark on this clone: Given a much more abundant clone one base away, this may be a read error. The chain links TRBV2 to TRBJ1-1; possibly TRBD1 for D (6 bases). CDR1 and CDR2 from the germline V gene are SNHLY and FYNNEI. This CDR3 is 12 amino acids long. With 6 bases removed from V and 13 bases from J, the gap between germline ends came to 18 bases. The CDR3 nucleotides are TGTGCCAGCAGCGGGGCAGGGGATCTCGGTTTCTTT. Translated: CASSGAGDLGFF.

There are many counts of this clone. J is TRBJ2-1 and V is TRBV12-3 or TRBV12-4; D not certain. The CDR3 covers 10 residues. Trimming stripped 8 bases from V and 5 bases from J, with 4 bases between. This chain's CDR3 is CASGDNEQFF. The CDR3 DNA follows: TGTGCCAGCGGGGACAATGAGCAGTTCTTC.

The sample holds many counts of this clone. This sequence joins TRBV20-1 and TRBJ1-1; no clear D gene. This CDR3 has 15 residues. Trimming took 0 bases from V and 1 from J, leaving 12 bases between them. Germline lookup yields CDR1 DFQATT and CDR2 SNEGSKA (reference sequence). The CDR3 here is CSARDHLGGNTEAFF. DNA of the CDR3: TGCAGTGCTAGAGACCACCTTGGAGGGAACACTGAAGCTTTCTTT.

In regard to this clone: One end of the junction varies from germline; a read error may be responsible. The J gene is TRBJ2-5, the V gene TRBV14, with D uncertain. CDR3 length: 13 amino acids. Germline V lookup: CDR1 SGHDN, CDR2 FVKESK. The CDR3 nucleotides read TGTGCCAGCAGCCAGAGGCACCAAGAGACCCAGCACTTC. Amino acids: CASSQRHQETQHF.

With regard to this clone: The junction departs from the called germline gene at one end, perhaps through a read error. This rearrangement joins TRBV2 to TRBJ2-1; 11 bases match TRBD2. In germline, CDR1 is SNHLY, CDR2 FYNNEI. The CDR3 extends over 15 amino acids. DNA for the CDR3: TGTGCCAGCATCCGACTAGCGGGAAATGACAATGAGAAGTTCTTC. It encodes CASIRLAGNDNEKFF.

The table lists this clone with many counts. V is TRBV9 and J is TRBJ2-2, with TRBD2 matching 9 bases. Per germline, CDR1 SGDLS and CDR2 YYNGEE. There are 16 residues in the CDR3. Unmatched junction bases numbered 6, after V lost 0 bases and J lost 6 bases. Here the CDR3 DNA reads TGTGCCAGCAGCGTAGTCGCAGGCGGGGGGGCCGGGGAGCTGTTTTTT. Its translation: CASSVVAGGGAGELFF. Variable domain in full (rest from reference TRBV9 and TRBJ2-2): DSGVTQTPKHLITATGQRVTLRCSPRSGDLSVYWYQQSLDQGLQFLIQYYNGEERAKGNILERFSAQQFPDLHSELNLSSLELGDSALYFCASSVVAGGGAGELFFGEGSRLTVL.

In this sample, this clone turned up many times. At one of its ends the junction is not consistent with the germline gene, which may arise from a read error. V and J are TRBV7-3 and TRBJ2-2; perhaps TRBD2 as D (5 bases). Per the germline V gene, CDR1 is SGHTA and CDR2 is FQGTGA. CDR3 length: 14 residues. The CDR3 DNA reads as TGTGCCAGCAGCCTAACTTCGAACACCGGGGAGCTGCTTTTT. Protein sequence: CASSLTSNTGELLF.

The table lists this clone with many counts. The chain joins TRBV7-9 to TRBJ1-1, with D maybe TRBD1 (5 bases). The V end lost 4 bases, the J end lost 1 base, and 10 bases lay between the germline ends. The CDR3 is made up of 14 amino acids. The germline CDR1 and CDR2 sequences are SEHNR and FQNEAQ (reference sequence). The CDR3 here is CASSWGPQNTEAFF. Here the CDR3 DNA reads TGTGCCAGCAGCTGGGGACCTCAGAACACTGAAGCTTTCTTT.

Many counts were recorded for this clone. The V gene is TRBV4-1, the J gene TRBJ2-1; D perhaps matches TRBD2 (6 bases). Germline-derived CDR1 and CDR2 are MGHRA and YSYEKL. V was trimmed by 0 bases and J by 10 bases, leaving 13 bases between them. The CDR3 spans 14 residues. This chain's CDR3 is CASSQEPAGEEQFF. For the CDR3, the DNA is TGCGCCAGCAGCCAAGAGCCAGCGGGCGAGGAGCAGTTCTTC.

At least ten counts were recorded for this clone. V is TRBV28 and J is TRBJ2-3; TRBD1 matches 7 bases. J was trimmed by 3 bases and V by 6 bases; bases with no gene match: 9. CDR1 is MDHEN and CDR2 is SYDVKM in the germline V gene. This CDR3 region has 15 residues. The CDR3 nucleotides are TGTGCCAGCAGCCCCGGCGACAGGGCGACAGATACGCAGTATTTT. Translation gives CASSPGDRATDTQYF.

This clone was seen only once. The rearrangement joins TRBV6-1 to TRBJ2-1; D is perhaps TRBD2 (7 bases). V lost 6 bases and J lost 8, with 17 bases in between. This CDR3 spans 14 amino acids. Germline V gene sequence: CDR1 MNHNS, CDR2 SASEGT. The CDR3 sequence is CASRTRGRMDEQFF. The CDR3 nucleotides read TGTGCCAGCAGGACGCGGGGGCGCATGGATGAGCAGTTCTTC.

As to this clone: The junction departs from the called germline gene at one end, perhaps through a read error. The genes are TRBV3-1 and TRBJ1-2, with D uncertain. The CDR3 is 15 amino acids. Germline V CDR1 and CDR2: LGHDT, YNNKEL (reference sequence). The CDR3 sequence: CASSVSAGLVYGDTF. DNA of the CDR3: TGTGCCAGCAGCGTTTCCGCTGGTCTAGTCTATGGCGACACCTTC.

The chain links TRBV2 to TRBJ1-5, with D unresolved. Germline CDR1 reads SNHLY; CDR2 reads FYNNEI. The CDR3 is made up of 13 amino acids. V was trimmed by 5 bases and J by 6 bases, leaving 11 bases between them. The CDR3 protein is CASSKQCGQPQHF. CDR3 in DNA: TGTGCCAGCAGTAAACAGTGTGGTCAGCCCCAGCATTTT. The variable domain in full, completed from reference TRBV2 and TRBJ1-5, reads EPEVTQTPSHQVTQMGQEVILRCVPISNHLYFYWYRQILGQKVEFLVSFYNNEISEKSEIFDDQFSVERPDGSNFTLKIRSTKLEDSAMYFCASSKQCGQPQHFGDGTRLSIL.

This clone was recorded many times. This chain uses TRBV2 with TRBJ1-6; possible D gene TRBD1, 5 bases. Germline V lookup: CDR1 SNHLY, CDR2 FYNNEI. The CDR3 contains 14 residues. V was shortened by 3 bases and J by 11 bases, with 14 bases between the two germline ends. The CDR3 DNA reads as TGTGCCAGCAGTGATATAGGGGAGTGGGCACCCCTCCACTTT. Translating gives CASSDIGEWAPLHF.

The CDR3 coding sequence is TGCGCCAGCAGCTTGGGGTACCCCGGGACAGGGGGTTCCTACGAGCAGTACTTC. It encodes CASSLGYPGTGGSYEQYF. This sequence joins TRBV5-1 and TRBJ2-7; 11 bases align to TRBD1. V lost 0 bases, J lost 1 base, and 9 bases stayed unmatched. In germline, CDR1 is SGHRS, CDR2 YFSETQ. The CDR3 has 18 amino acids.

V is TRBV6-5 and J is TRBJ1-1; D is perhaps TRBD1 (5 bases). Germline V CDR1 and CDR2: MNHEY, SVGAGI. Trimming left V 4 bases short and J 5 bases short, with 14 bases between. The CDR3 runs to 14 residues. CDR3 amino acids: CASSSSAGGTEAFF. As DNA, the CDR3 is TGTGCCAGCAGTTCCTCGGCGGGGGGGACTGAAGCTTTCTTT.

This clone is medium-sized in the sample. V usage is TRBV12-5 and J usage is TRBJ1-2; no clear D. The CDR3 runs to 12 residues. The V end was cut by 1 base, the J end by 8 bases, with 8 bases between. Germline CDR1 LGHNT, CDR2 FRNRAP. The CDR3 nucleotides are TGTGCTAGTGGTTTGGACATCGGCGGCTACACCTTC. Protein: CASGLDIGGYTF.

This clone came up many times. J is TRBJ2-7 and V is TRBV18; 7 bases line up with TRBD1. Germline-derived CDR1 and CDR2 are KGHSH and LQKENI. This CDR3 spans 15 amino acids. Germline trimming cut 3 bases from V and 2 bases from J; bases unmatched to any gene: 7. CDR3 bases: TGTGCCAGCTCACCGAACCGGGACAGCCCCTACGAGCAGTACTTC. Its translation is CASSPNRDSPYEQYF.